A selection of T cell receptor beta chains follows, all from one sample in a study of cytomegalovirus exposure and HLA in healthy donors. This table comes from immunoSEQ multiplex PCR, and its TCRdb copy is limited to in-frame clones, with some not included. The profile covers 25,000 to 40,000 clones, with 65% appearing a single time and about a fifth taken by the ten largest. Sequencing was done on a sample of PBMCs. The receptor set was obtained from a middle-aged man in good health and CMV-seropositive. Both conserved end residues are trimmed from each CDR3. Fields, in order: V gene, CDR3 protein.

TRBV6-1 ASSEGPGTGGSPLH
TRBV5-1 ASSLGASGGYEQY
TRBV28 ASSRAGDWAF
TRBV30 AWREDRGWY
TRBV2 ASSRYTGGLETQY
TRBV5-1 ASSLEHMATNEKLF
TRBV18 ASSPGTGGLEQY
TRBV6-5 ASPPGADTQY
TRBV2 ASIPLTSGGKQY
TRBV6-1 ASIYVYSNQPQH
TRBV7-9 ASSFTGVEQY
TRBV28 ASSLLAGGNSYNEQF
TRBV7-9 ASSFRGAKPNTEAF
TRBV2 ASSATLRNTEAF
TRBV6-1 ASSEAGGPQPQH
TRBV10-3 ANAPSGQETQY
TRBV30 AWRGGTSGGNYYNEQF
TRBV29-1 SVEPRGQGGEQY
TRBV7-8 ASSLAGTGSLPQH
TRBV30 ACFKARADTQY
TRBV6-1 ATREGFRGSYEQY
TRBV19 ASSILGATEAF
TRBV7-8 ASSHRLVSSLELF
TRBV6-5 ASSDRLAETQY
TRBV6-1 ASSGIGAGVGSYEQY
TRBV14 ASSQELAGGPKF
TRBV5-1 ASSLPSGGDIGELF
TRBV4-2 ASSQDEGGTDTQY
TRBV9 ASSRGRVTEAF
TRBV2 ASSQGPTEAF
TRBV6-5 ASSYDSKTIY
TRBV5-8 ASIRRGAGWSEAF
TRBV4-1 ASSQTGVTEAF